One and the same sample provided the 25 T cell receptor beta chains below, sequenced in a study of blood T cell repertoires in COVID-19 (TCRdb year 2020). Libraries were prepared through the immunoSEQ multiplex PCR assay. Drawn from immuneACCESS, this table holds only the in-frame rearrangements with V and J called that TCRdb kept. Clones are partly lost; checked studies trace under half to an unresolved V gene and leave the rest unexplained. The sample profile shows 220,000 or so clones; roughly nine tenths of them were found once. The ten largest clones represent around 0.84% of the sample. The sequencing input was peripheral blood. The receptors shown here come from a man between 60 and 70 years old with COVID-19, enrolled during active disease.

Notes on this clone: One end of the junction fails to match germline, which may point to a read error. The gene calls are TRBV5-1 and TRBJ1-2, with 7 bases that match TRBD1. This CDR3 contains 16 residues. The germline V gene has CDR1 SGHRS and CDR2 YFSETQ. CDR3 amino acids: CASSLEFETGYPNHHF. The CDR3 nucleotides read TGCGCCAGCAGCTTGGAGTTTGAGACAGGGTATCCCAACCACCACTTC.

This rearrangement joins TRBV9 to TRBJ1-3; 9 bases are shared with TRBD1. CDR1 SGDLS and CDR2 YYNGEE come from the germline V gene. V was pared by 4 bases and J by 4 bases, with 6 bases of the junction left unmatched. The CDR3 loop spans 15 amino acids. The CDR3 loop reads CASSKRTGEGNTIYF. The CDR3 coding sequence is TGTGCCAGCAGCAAAAGGACAGGGGAGGGAAACACCATATATTTT.

V gene TRBV19 combines with J gene TRBJ2-2; D may be TRBD1 (5 bases). This CDR3 has 16 amino acids. Trimming removed 3 bases at V and 5 bases at J, with 16 bases between. CDR1 LNHDA and CDR2 SQIVND come from the germline V gene (reference sequence). In DNA, the CDR3 is TGTGCCAGTAGTATGGTAGCCGGACAACTTACCGGGGAGCTGTTTTTT. Protein product: CASSMVAGQLTGELFF.

The chain is built from TRBV15 and TRBJ1-1; no firm D call. The CDR3 is made up of 16 amino acids. The V end lost 7 bases, the J end lost 6 bases, and 24 bases lay between the germline ends. The germline V gene encodes CDR1 LNHNV and CDR2 YYDKDF (reference sequence). Written as DNA, the CDR3 is TGTGCCACCATCCAACTTCCGGGATCCCCCAACGCTGAAGCTTTCTTT. Translated, it gives CATIQLPGSPNAEAFF.

The chain recombines TRBV7-2 with TRBJ2-3; 8 bases are shared with TRBD2. V gave up 5 bases and J gave up 0 bases; unmatched junction bases: 4. In germline, CDR1 is SGHTA, CDR2 FQGNSA. The CDR3 is 15 residues long. CDR3 protein: CASSRLASSTDTQYF. CDR3 sequence (DNA): TGTGCCAGCAGCAGACTAGCGAGTAGCACAGATACGCAGTATTTT. Full variable domain (missing parts from reference TRBV7-2 and TRBJ2-3): GAGVSQSPSNKVTEKGKDVELRCDPISGHTALYWYRQSLGQGLEFLIYFQGNSAPDKSGLPSDRFSAERTGGSVSTLTIQRTQQEDSAVYLCASSRLASSTDTQYFGPGTRLTVL.

Regarding this clone: At one end, the junction sequence differs from germline, possibly due to a read error. The chain combines TRBV11-2 with TRBJ2-7; 8 bases line up with TRBD1. The CDR3 has 12 residues. Per the germline V gene, CDR1 is SGHAT and CDR2 is FQNNGV. The CDR3 DNA reads as TGTGCCAGCAGCGACTCCGGGACAGGTTATACCTTC. Translation: CASSDSGTGYTF.

The chain uses TRBV11-2 and TRBJ1-4, with TRBD1 identical over 7 bases. The V gene end was trimmed by 5 bases and the J gene end by 7 bases; junction bases not matched to a gene: 7. Germline lookup yields CDR1 SGHAT and CDR2 FQNNGV. CDR3 size: 14 residues. The CDR3 DNA reads as TGTGCCAGCAGCCTGGTAGGGGGCGGTGAAAAACTGTTTTTT. Its protein product is CASSLVGGGEKLFF.

The chain joins TRBV27 to TRBJ1-5; D is unresolved. Trimming removed 4 bases from V and 0 bases from J, with 7 bases in between. The V gene's germline CDR1 is MNHEY and CDR2 SMNVEV (reference sequence). CDR3 length: 14 residues. The CDR3 nucleotides are TGTGCCAGCAGTTCGGGGTTTAGCAATCAGCCCCAGCATTTT. Translated: CASSSGFSNQPQHF.

The chain employs TRBV25-1 and TRBJ1-6, with TRBD1 identical over 8 bases. The CDR3 is 16 amino acids. Germline CDR1 is MGHDK and CDR2 is SYGVNS. The V and J ends lost 3 bases and 7 bases, in that order; junction bases with no gene match: 8. CDR3 sequence reads: CASSDPSQGANSPLHF. The CDR3 region has the DNA TGTGCCAGCAGTGACCCCTCCCAGGGGGCAAATTCACCCCTCCACTTT.

The chain links TRBV5-1 to TRBJ1-1; unclear D gene. This CDR3 region has 14 residues. The ends were cut back, 5 bases at V and 11 bases at J, with 22 bases in the middle. CDR1 SGHRS and CDR2 YFSETQ come from the germline V gene. The CDR3 nucleotides are TGCGCCAGCAGGGAATTCTCAAGACCCGAGGCGGCTTTCTTT. It is translated as CASREFSRPEAAFF.

The J gene is TRBJ2-7, the V gene TRBV7-9, with D unresolved. Trimming pared 4 bases from V and 7 bases from J, leaving 8 bases between. This CDR3 has 11 residues. Per the germline V gene, CDR1 is SEHNR and CDR2 is FQNEAQ (reference sequence). CDR3 protein: CASSSTLEQYF. The CDR3 coding sequence is TGTGCCAGCAGCTCGACTTTGGAGCAGTACTTC. Full variable domain (outside the CDR3, taken from reference TRBV7-9 and TRBJ2-7): DTGVSQNPRHKITKRGQNVTFRCDPISEHNRLYWYRQTLGQGPEFLTYFQNEAQLEKSRLLSDRFSAERPKGSFSTLEIQRTEQGDSAMYLCASSSTLEQYFGPGTRLTVT.

The rearrangement joins TRBV2 to TRBJ2-3, with TRBD2 matching 10 bases. V was clipped by 6 bases and J by 0 bases; unmatched bases: 9. Germline V CDR1 and CDR2: SNHLY, FYNNEI. This CDR3 is 17 amino acids long. CDR3 nucleotides: TGTGCCAGCAGAGAGGGGGCGACTAGCGGGAGCACAGATACGCAGTATTTT. The encoded protein is CASREGATSGSTDTQYF.

The CDR3 DNA reads as TGTGCCAGCAGTTTCGTTCAAGGTCAGGGGCAGCAGGCTTTCTTT. Amino acid sequence: CASSFVQGQGQQAFF. This chain joins TRBV28 and TRBJ1-1; a weak D match, TRBD1 (6 bases). V dropped 3 bases and J dropped 11 bases, with 22 bases sitting between them. There are 15 residues in the CDR3. Looked up from germline, CDR1 is MDHEN and CDR2 is SYDVKM. Based on the CDR3 plus reference TRBV28 and TRBJ1-1, the full variable domain is DVKVTQSSRYLVKRTGEKVFLECVQDMDHENMFWYRQDPGLGLRLIYFSYDVKMKEKGDIPEGYSVSREKKERFSLILESASTNQTSMYLCASSFVQGQGQQAFFGQGTRLTVV.

V usage is TRBV5-3 and J usage is TRBJ2-5, with 9 bases lining up with TRBD2. TRBV5-3 is an ORF; its function is uncertain. After removal of 9 bases from V and 0 bases from J, the junction contained 3 bases not matched to a gene. The CDR3 length is 13 residues. CDR3 sequence: CATGLAYQETQYF. CDR3 bases: TGTGCCACCGGACTAGCGTACCAAGAGACCCAGTACTTC.

J is TRBJ2-4 and V is TRBV5-6; 7 positions match TRBD2. Germline V CDR1 and CDR2: SGHDT, YYEEEE. Trimming cost V 0 bases and J 6 bases; bases outside gene matches: 3. CDR3 length: 14 residues. The CDR3 coding sequence is TGTGCCAGCAGCTTGGTGGCTAGCGGAAACATTCAGTACTTC. This sequence encodes CASSLVASGNIQYF. Full variable domain (rest looked up from reference TRBV5-6 and TRBJ2-4): DAGVTQSPTHLIKTRGQQVTLRCSPKSGHDTVSWYQQALGQGPQFIFQYYEEEERQRGNFPDRFSGHQFPNYSSELNVNALLLGDSALYLCASSLVASGNIQYFGAGTRLSVL.

The chain uses TRBV29-1 and TRBJ2-7; 12 bases agree with TRBD2. This CDR3 spans 16 amino acids. J was trimmed by 5 bases and V by 0 bases; bases with no gene match: 8. Germline CDR1 SQVTM, CDR2 ANQGSEA. The CDR3 is CSVEEASGLAGNEQYF. The CDR3 region has the DNA TGCAGCGTTGAAGAGGCCTCAGGACTAGCGGGAAACGAGCAGTACTTC.

V gene TRBV13 combines with J gene TRBJ1-4, with TRBD1 as a possible D gene (6 bases). This CDR3 contains 15 residues. Germline loops: CDR1 PRHDT, CDR2 FYEKMQ (reference sequence). V gave up 5 bases and J gave up 8 bases, with 18 bases separating them. As DNA, the CDR3 is TGTGCCAGCAGCGCTAAACAGGGTTCGGGGGAAAAACTGTTTTTT. Protein product: CASSAKQGSGEKLFF.

The J gene is TRBJ1-1, the V gene TRBV9; D not resolved. The length of the CDR3 is 15 residues. Trimming stripped 0 bases from V and 0 bases from J, with 9 bases between. Germline V gives CDR1 SGDLS, CDR2 YYNGEE. CDR3 sequence: CASSVVTGLNTEAFF. CDR3 in DNA: TGTGCCAGCAGCGTAGTAACGGGGTTGAACACTGAAGCTTTCTTT.

This chain uses TRBV6-5 with TRBJ1-6; TRBD1 matches 9 bases. V lost 4 bases and J lost 7; bases outside the gene matches: 2. Germline CDR1 is MNHEY and CDR2 is SVGAGI. The CDR3 extends over 14 amino acids. CDR3 in DNA: TGTGCCAGCAGTTCCACAGGGGGCAATTCACCCCTCCACTTT. Its translation is CASSSTGGNSPLHF.

The V gene is TRBV18, the J gene TRBJ1-1, with no clear D. Germline V CDR1 and CDR2: KGHSH, LQKENI. Trimming shortened V by 1 base and J by 2 bases, and 8 bases separated the two germline ends. The CDR3 has 14 residues. CDR3 nucleotides: TGTGCCAGCTCACCACGGGCCTCCAACACTGAAGCTTTCTTT. This encodes CASSPRASNTEAFF. The variable domain in full, with the rest retrieved from reference TRBV18 and TRBJ1-1, is NAGVMQNPRHLVRRRGQEARLRCSPMKGHSHVYWYRQLPEEGLKFMVYLQKENIIDESGMPKERFSAEFPKEGPSILRIQQVVRGDSAAYFCASSPRASNTEAFFGQGTRLTVV.

V is TRBV15 and J is TRBJ1-6; D is unresolved. Per germline, CDR1 LNHNV and CDR2 YYDKDF (reference sequence). The V end lost 2 bases, the J end lost 5 bases, and 16 bases lay between the germline ends. This CDR3 contains 17 residues. The CDR3 nucleotides read TGTGCCACCAGCAGACTACCTGACACCCGAAATAATTCACCCCTCCACTTT. It yields the protein CATSRLPDTRNNSPLHF.

The chain is built from TRBV6-1 and TRBJ1-2; 9 positions match TRBD1. V dropped 2 bases and J dropped 8; count of bases not matched to a gene: 9. Germline CDR1 reads MNHNS; CDR2 reads SASEGT. The CDR3 sequence is 15 residues long. This chain's CDR3 is CASSEPGQGILGYTF. The CDR3 DNA sequence: TGTGCCAGCAGTGAACCGGGACAGGGAATTTTAGGCTACACCTTC.

J is TRBJ2-7 and V is TRBV7-9; maybe TRBD1 (6 bases). The CDR3 sequence is 14 residues long. Trimming removed 3 bases at V and 1 base at J, with 10 bases between. Germline loops: CDR1 SEHNR, CDR2 FQNEAQ (reference sequence). The CDR3 nucleotides are TGTGCCAGCAGCTTCCGGGACATTTCCTACGAGCAGTACTTC. This sequence encodes CASSFRDISYEQYF. Looking up the rest from reference TRBV7-9 and TRBJ2-7 gives the full variable domain: DTGVSQNPRHKITKRGQNVTFRCDPISEHNRLYWYRQTLGQGPEFLTYFQNEAQLEKSRLLSDRFSAERPKGSFSTLEIQRTEQGDSAMYLCASSFRDISYEQYFGPGTRLTVT.

The V gene is TRBV19, the J gene TRBJ1-2; TRBD1 is a possible D gene (6 bases). V was trimmed by 6 bases and J by 0 bases, leaving 14 bases between them. Germline V gene data show CDR1 as LNHDA and CDR2 as SQIVND (reference sequence). The CDR3 runs 15 residues. This CDR3 reads CASRFSGTSNYGYTF. Written as DNA, the CDR3 is TGTGCCAGTAGATTTTCCGGGACATCTAACTATGGCTACACCTTC.

This rearrangement joins TRBV4-1 to TRBJ2-7, with a possible D match to TRBD2 (6 bases). V was clipped by 4 bases and J by 2 bases, with 12 bases between them. Per germline, CDR1 MGHRA and CDR2 YSYEKL. The CDR3 totals 14 residues. CDR3 nucleotide sequence: TGCGCCAGCAGCCGGACTATCGAAACCTACGAGCAGTACTTC. This encodes CASSRTIETYEQYF.